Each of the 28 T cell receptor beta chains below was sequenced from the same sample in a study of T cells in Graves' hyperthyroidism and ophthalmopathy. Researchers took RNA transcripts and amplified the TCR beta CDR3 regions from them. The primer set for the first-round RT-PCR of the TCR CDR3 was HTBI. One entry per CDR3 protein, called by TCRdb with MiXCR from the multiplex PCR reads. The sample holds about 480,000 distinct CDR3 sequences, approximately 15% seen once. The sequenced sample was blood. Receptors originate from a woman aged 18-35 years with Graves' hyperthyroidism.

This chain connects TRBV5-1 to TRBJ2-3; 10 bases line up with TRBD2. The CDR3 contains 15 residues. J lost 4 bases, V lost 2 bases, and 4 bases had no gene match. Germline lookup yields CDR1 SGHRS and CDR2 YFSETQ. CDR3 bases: TGCGCCAGCAGCTTTAGCGGGAGGCTGGCAGATACGCAGTATTTT. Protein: CASSFSGRLADTQYF.

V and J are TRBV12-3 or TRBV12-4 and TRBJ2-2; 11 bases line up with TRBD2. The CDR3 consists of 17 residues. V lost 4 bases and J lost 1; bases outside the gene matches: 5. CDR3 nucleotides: TGTGCCAGCAGTTACGGGACTAGCGGTAGGAACACCGGGGAGCTGTTTTTT. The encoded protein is CASSYGTSGRNTGELFF.

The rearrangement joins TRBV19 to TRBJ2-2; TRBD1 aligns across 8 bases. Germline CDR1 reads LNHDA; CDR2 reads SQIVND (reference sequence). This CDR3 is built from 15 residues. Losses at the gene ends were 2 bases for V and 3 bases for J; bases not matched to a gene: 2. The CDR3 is CASSIRQGYTGELFF. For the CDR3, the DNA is TGTGCCAGTAGTATACGACAGGGGTACACCGGGGAGCTGTTTTTT. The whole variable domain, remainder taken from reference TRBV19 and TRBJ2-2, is DGGITQSPKYLFRKEGQNVTLSCEQNLNHDAMYWYRQDPGQGLRLIYYSQIVNDFQKGDIAEGYSVSREKKESFPLTVTSAQKNPTAFYLCASSIRQGYTGELFFGEGSRLTVL.

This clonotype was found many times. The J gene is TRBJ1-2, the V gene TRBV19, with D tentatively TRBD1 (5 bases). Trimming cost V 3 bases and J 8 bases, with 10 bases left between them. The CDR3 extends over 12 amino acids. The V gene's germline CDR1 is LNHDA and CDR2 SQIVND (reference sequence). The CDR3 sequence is CASSMIDSGYTF. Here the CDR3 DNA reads TGTGCCAGTAGTATGATAGACAGCGGCTACACCTTC.

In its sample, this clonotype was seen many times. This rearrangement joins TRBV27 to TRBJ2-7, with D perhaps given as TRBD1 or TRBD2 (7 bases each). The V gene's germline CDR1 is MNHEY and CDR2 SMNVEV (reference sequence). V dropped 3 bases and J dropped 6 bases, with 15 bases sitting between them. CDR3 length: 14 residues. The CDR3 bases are TGTGCCAGCAGTTTCCGACAGGGAGGGTTCGAGCAGTACGTC. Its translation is CASSFRQGGFEQYV.

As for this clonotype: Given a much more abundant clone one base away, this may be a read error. CDR3 sequence (DNA): TGTGCCAGCAGCCCTATCAACGGCGCCCGGAGCGAGCAGTACGTC. It specifies CASSPINGARSEQYV. The J gene is TRBJ2-7, the V gene TRBV7-9; D remains ambiguous. CDR1 is SEHNR and CDR2 is FQNEAQ in the germline V gene (reference sequence). The CDR3 spans 15 residues. Trimming took off 5 bases at V and 6 bases at J, with 20 bases between the two ends.

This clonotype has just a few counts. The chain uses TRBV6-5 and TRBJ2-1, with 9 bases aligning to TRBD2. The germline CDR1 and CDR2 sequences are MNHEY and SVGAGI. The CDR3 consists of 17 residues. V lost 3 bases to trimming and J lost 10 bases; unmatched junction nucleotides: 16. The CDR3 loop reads CASSYAGNSGRRAEQFF. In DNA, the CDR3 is TGTGCCAGCAGTTATGCAGGTAATAGCGGGAGAAGGGCCGAGCAGTTCTTC.

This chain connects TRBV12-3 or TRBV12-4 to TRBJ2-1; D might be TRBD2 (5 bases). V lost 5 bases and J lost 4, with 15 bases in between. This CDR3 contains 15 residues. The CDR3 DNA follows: TGTGCCAGCAGTATGCTAGTGGGAGCGTACAATGAGCAGTTCTTC. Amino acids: CASSMLVGAYNEQFF.

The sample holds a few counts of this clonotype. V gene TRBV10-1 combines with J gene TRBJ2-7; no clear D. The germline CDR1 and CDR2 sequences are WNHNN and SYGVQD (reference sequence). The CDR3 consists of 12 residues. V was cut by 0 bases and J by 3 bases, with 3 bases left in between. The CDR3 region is CASSESIYEQYF. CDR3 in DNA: TGCGCCAGCAGTGAGTCGATCTACGAGCAGTACTTC.

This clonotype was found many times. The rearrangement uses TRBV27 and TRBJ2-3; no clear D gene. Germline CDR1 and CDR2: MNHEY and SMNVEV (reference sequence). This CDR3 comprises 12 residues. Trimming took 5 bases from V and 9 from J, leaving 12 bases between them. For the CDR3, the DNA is TGTGCCAGCAGTCCTCCCGAAGGGACGCAGTATTTT. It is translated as CASSPPEGTQYF.

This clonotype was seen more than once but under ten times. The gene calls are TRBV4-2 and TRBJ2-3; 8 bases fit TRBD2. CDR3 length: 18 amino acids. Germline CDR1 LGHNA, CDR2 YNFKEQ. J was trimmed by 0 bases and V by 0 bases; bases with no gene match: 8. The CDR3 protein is CASSQDMERGTSTDTQYF. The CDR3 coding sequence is TGTGCCAGCAGCCAAGATATGGAGCGGGGGACTAGCACAGATACGCAGTATTTT.

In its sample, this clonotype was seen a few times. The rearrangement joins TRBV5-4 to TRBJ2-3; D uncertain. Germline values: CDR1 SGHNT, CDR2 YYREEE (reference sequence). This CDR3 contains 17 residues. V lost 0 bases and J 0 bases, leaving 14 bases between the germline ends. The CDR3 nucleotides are TGTGCCAGCAGCTTGGATATGGCGCTCCCTAGCACAGATACGCAGTATTTT. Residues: CASSLDMALPSTDTQYF.

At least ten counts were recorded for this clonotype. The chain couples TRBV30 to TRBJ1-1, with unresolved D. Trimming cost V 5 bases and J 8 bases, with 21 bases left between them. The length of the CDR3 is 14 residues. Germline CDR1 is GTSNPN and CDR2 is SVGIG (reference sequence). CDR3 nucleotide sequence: TGTGCCTGGTCCTCCTGGCGGGTCTCAACCGAAGCTTTCTTT. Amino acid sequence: CAWSSWRVSTEAFF.

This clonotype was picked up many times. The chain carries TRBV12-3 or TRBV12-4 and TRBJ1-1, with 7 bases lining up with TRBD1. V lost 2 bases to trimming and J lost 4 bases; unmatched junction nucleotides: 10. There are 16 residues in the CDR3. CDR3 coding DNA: TGTGCCAGCAGTTTAAGAGGAGGGGGCTTGGCCACTGAAGCTTTCTTT. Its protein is CASSLRGGGLATEAFF.

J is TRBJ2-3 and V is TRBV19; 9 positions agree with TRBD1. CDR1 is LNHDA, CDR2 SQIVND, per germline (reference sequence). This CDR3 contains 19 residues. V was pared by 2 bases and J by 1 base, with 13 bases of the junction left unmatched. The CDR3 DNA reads TGTGCCAGTAGTATAATTTGGGACAGGGTCGGTTCGGGCACAGATACGCAGTATTTT. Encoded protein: CASSIIWDRVGSGTDTQYF.

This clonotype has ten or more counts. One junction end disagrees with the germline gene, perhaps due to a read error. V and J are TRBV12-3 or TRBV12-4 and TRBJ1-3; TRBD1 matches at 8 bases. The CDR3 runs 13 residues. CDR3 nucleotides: TGTGCCAGCAGTTCAGGGACAGGCCCAAATGGGAATTTT. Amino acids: CASSSGTGPNGNF.

The CDR3 nucleotides are TGCAGTGTTTCCGCGACAGGGTGGGATTCACCCCTCCACTTT. It is translated as CSVSATGWDSPLHF. This chain joins TRBV20-1 and TRBJ1-6, with TRBD1 identical over 7 bases. The CDR3 covers 14 residues. Germline V gives CDR1 DFQATT, CDR2 SNEGSKA (reference sequence). The J segment lost 8 bases and the V segment lost 7 bases, leaving 11 bases of the junction unmatched.

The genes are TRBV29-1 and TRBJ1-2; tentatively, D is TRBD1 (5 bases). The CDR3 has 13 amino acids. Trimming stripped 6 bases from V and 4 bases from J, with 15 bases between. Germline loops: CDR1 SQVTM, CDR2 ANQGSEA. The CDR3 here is CSVVDSLFYGYTF. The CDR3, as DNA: TGCAGCGTGGTTGACAGTCTTTTCTATGGCTACACCTTC.

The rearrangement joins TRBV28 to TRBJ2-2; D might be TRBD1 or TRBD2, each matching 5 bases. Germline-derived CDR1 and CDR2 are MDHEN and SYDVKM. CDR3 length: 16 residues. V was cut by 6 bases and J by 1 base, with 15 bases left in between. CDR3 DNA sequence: TGTGCCAGCAGAGTCGGGGCCACAGGGAACACCGGGGAGCTGTTTTTT. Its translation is CASRVGATGNTGELFF.

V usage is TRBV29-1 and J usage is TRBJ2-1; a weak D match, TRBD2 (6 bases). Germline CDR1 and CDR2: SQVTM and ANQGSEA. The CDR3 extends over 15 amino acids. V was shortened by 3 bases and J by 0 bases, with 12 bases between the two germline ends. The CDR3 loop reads CSVDEGGSSYNEQFF. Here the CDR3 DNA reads TGCAGCGTTGATGAGGGAGGTAGCTCCTACAATGAGCAGTTCTTC.

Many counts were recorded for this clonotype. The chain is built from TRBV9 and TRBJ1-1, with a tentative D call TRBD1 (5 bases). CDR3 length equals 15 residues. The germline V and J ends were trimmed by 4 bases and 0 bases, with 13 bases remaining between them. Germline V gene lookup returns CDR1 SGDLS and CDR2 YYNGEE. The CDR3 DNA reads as TGTGCCAGCAGCACACAGGACACGCTGAACACTGAAGCTTTCTTT. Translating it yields CASSTQDTLNTEAFF.

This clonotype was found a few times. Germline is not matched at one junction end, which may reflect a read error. The DNA for the CDR3 is TGCAGCGTTGCACCCGGGATGAAAACTGAAGCTTTCTTT. It translates to CSVAPGMKTEAFF. The rearrangement links TRBV29-1 to TRBJ1-1; D unclear. This CDR3 has 13 amino acids. Germline-derived CDR1 and CDR2 are SQVTM and ANQGSEA.

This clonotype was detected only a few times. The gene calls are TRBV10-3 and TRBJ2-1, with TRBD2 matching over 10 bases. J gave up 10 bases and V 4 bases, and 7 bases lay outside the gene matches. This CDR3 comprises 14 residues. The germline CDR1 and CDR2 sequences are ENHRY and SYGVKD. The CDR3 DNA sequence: TGTGCCATCAGTGGGAGCGGGAGGGCCGGAGAGCAGTTCTTC. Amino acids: CAISGSGRAGEQFF.

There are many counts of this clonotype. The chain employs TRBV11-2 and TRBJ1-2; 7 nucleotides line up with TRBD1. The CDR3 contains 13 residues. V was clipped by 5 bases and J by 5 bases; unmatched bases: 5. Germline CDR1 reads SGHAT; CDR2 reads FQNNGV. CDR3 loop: CASSPGQRYGYTF. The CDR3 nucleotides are TGTGCCAGCAGCCCGGGACAGAGATATGGCTACACCTTC.

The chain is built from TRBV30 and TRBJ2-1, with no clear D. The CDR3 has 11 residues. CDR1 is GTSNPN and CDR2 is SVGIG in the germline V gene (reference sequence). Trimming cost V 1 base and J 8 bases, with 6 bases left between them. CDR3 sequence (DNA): TGTGCCTGGAGTGCCCAGGATGAGCAGTTCTTC. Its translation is CAWSAQDEQFF. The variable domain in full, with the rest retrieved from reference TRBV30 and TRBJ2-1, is SQTIHQWPATLVQPVGSPLSLECTVEGTSNPNLYWYRQAAGRGLQLLFYSVGIGQISSEVPQNLSASRPQDRQFILSSKKLLLSDSGFYLCAWSAQDEQFFGPGTRLTVL.

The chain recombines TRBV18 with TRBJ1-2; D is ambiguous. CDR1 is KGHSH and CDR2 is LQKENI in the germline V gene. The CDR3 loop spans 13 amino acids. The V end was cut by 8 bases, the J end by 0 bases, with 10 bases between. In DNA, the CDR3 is TGTGCCAGCACCCGAGACACTAACTATGGCTACACCTTC. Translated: CASTRDTNYGYTF.

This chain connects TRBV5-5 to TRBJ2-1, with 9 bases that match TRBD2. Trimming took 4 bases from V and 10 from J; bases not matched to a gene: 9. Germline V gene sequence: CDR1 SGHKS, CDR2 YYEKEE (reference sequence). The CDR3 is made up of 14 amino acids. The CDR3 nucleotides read TGTGCCAGCAGCCGTGCAGCGGGAGGTTGGGAGCAGTTCTTC. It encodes CASSRAAGGWEQFF.

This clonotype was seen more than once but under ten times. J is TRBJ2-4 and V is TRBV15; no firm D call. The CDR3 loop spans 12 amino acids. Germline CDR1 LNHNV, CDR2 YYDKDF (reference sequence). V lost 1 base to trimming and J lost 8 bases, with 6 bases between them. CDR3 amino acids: CATSRVQDIQYF. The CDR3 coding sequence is TGTGCCACCAGCAGAGTTCAGGACATTCAGTACTTC.